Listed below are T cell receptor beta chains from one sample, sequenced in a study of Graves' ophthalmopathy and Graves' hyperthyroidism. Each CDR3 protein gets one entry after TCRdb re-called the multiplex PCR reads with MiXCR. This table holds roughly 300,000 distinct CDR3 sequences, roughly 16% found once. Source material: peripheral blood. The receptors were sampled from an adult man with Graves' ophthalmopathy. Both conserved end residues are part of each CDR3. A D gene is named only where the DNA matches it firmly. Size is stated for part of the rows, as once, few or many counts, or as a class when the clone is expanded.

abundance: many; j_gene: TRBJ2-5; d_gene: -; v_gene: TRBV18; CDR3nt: TGTGCCAGCTCACGTACAGAGACCCAGTACTTC; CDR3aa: CASSRTETQYF
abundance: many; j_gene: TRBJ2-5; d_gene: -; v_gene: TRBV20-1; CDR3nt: TGCAGTGCTACCCCCCTAGTCGAGGGACCTGAGACCCAGTACTTC; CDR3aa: CSATPLVEGPETQYF
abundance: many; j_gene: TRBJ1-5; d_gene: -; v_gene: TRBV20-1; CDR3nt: TGCAGTGCTACTTTACCAGGCGGGTTGGATCAGCCCCAGCATTTT; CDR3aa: CSATLPGGLDQPQHF
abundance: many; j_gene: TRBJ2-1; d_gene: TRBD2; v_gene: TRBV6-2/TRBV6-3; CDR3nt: TGTGCCAGCAGTTACTCTTTCGCTAGCGGGAGGACTGAGCAGTTCTTC; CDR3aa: CASSYSFASGRTEQFF
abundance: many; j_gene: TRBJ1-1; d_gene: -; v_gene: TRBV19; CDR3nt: TGTGCCAGTAGTATAGCCGCAGGGGAAACCCTTAACACTGAAGCTTTCTTT; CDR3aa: CASSIAAGETLNTEAFF
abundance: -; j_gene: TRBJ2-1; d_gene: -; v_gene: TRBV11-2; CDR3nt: TGTGCCAGCAGCTTAGGGGTAGGGGGGATCTACGAGCAGTTCTTC; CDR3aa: CASSLGVGGIYEQFF
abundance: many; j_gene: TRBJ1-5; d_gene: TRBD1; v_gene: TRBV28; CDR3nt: TGTGCCAGCAGTTGGGACAGCCATCAGCCCCAGCATTTT; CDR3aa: CASSWDSHQPQHF
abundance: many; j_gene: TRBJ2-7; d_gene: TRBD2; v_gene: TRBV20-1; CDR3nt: TGCAGTGCGCCGACTAGCGGGACGAACTACGAGCAGTACTTC; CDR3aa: CSAPTSGTNYEQYF
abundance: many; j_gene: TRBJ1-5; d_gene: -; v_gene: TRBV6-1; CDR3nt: TGTGCCAGCAGTGAGCGGATCGATCAGCCCCAGCATTTT; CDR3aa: CASSERIDQPQHF
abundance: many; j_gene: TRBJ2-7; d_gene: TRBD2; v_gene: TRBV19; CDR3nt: TGTGCCATTCCGCCCATAGCGGGGAAAAACGAGCAGTACTTC; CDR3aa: CAIPPIAGKNEQYF
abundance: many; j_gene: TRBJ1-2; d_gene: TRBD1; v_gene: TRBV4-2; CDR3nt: TGTGCCAGCAGCCAAGATCTGACAGGGTACTATGGCTACACCTTC; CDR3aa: CASSQDLTGYYGYTF
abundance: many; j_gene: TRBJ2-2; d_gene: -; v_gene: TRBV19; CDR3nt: TGTGCCAGTATCTTCATCCCAAGGGGGAACAGGGCTATAGCGAACACCGGGGAGCTGTTTTTT; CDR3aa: CASIFIPRGNRAIANTGELFF
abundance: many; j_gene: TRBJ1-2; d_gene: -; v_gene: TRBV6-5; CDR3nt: TGTGCCAGCATTATAAAGGGCCTATCCTATGGCTACACCTTC; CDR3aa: CASIIKGLSYGYTF
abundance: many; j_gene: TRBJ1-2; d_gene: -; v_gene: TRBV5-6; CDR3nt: TGTGCCAGCAGATACACAACAGGGAGCTATGGCTACACCTTC; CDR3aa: CASRYTTGSYGYTF
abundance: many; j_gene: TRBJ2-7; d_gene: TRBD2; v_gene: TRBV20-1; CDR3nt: TGCAGTGCTAGAGTCTCTAGCGGGGATCCCTACGAGCAGTACTTC; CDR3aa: CSARVSSGDPYEQYF
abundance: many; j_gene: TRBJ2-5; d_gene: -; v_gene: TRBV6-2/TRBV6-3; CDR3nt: TGTGCCAGCAGTTACTCGGACAGGACTAGAGTGACCCAGTACTTC; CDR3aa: CASSYSDRTRVTQYF
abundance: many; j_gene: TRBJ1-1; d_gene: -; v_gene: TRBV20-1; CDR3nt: TGCAGTGCTAGAGCAGGTTCCTCAACCGGTGAAGCTTTCTTT; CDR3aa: CSARAGSSTGEAFF
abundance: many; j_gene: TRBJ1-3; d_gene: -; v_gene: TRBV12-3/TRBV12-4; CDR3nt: TGTGCCAGCAGTTTAACGGGGCTTGGAAACACCATATATTTT; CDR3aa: CASSLTGLGNTIYF
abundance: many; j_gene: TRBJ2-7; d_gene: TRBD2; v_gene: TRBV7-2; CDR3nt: TGTGCCAGCAGCTTAGCGGGACTAGCGGGGGGCCACGAGCAGTACTTC; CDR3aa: CASSLAGLAGGHEQYF
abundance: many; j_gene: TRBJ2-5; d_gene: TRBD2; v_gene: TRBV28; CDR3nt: TGTGCCAGCAGTTTAGTCGCGGGGGGGCAAGAGACCCAGTACTTC; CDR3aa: CASSLVAGGQETQYF
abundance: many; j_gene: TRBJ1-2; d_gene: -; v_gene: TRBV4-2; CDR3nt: TGTGCCAGCAGCCAAGAACGAGGATCGAATCAGGGCGGCTACACCTTC; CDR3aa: CASSQERGSNQGGYTF
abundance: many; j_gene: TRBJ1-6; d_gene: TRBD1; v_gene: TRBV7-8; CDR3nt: TGTGCCAGCAGCAAAAACTGGGAGGGGACAGGGGGTAATTCACCCCTCCACTTT; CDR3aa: CASSKNWEGTGGNSPLHF
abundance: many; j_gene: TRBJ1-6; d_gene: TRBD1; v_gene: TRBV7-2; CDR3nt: TGTGCCAGCATACAGGGGGCCTTAGATAATTCACCCCTCCACTTT; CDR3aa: CASIQGALDNSPLHF
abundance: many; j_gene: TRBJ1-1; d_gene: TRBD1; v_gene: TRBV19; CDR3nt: TGTGCCAGTGTTTCGGGACAGGGACCAATGAACACTGAAGCTTTCTTT; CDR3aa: CASVSGQGPMNTEAFF
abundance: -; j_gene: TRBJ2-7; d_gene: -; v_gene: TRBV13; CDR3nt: TGTGCCAGCAGCTTACGGCCCTTATACGAGCAGTACTTC; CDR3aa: CASSLRPLYEQYF
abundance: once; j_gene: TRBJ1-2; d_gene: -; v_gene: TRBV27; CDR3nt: TGTGCCAGCAGAGCTTCAGGGACCAGAGCTAACTATGGCTACACCTTC; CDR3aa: CASRASGTRANYGYTF
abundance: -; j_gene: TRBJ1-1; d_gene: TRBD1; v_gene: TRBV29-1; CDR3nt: TGCAGCGTCACCAAGACAGGGGGAGAAGCTTTCTTT; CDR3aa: CSVTKTGGEAFF
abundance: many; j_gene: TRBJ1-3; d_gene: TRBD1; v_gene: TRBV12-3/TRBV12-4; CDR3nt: TGTGCCAGCAGTTTTCTGGGGACAGGGGGCTTTGGAAACACCATATATTTT; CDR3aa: CASSFLGTGGFGNTIYF
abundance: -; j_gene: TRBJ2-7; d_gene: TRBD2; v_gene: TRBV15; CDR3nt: TGTGCCACCAGCCTAGCGGGAGAGGAGCAGTACTTC; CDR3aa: CATSLAGEEQYF
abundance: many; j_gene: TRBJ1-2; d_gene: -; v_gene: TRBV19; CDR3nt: TGTGCCAGTAGTAGGTCGAGGGGAAACTATGGCTACACCTTC; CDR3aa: CASSRSRGNYGYTF
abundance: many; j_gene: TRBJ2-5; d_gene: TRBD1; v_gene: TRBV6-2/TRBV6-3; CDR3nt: TGTGCCAGCAGTTACCCGGGACAGACCCAAGAGACCCAGTACTTC; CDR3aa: CASSYPGQTQETQYF
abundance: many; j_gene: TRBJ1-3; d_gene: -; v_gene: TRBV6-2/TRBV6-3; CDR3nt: TGTGCCAGCAGCGATGGACGGTTGAGCTCTGGAAACACCATATATTTT; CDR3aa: CASSDGRLSSGNTIYF
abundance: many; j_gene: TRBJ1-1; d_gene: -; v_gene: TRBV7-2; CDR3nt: TGTGCCAGCAGCTTAGCGGGAGGGGTCATCACTGAAGCTTTCTTT; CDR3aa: CASSLAGGVITEAFF
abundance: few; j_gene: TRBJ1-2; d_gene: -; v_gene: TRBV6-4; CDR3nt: TGTGCCAGCAGTACCCGACACCCGAGACGACCTATTCGAGAGGGTACAGATTATGGCTACACCTTC; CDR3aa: CASSTRHPRRPIREGTDYGYTF
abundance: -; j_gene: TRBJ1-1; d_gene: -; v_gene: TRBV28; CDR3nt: TGTGCCAGCAGTTTAGACCTGGGTGACACTGAAGCTTTCTTT; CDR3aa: CASSLDLGDTEAFF
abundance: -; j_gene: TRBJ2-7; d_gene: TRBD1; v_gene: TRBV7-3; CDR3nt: TGTGCCAGCAGCCCCTCGACAGGGGGTATCGACGAGCAGTACTTC; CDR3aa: CASSPSTGGIDEQYF